The present T cell receptor beta chain was sequenced within a study of shared clonotypes between healthy human individuals. Study-wide points: Few donors limited the genetic and exposure-history diversity represented. Among the subsets, naive ones generally showed larger estimated richness than memory ones.

The repertoire was sequenced with immunoSEQ multiplex PCR; TCRdb's copy has only in-frame clones and lacks some. Seen here are 950,000 to 1,300,000 clones, roughly 80% observed once, and the top ten hold 1.4% to 1.5%. Comments on this clone: Its antigen is still unknown.

A CD45RA+ naive subset and a CD45RA-negative memory subset were split from CD4+ cells. This clonotype was sampled from a man aged 18 to 29 in good health. The specimen was memory CD4+ T cells sorted from blood. As to subset: CD45RA-negative fraction.

This chain's CDR3 is CSVVQAGLSTDTQYF. The CDR3 bases are TGCAGCGTCGTTCAGGCAGGGCTTAGCACAGATACGCAGTATTTT. This chain connects TRBV29-1 to TRBJ2-3, with TRBD1 as a possible D gene (5 bases). V shed 6 bases and J shed 0 bases, with 16 bases lying between them. The CDR3 runs to 15 residues. CDR1 SQVTM and CDR2 ANQGSEA come from the germline V gene.